Presented here are 12 T cell receptor beta chains from one specimen sequenced in a study of blood T cells in healthy people across ages. A second PCR of about 7 to 12 cycles used a sample-barcoded 5' primer and a J-beta primer mix. TCRdb ran MiXCR on the 5' RACE reads and lists one entry per CDR3 protein. The sample carries about a million distinct CDR3 sequences, around two fifths recorded once. The sample was blood. The receptors shown here come from a man between 18 and 29 years old in good health.

The J gene is TRBJ2-1, the V gene TRBV4-2; possibly TRBD2 for D (5 bases). The DNA end favors TRBJ2-7, so the J call may be wrong. Germline V gene lookup returns CDR1 LGHNA and CDR2 YNFKEQ. The CDR3 extends over 16 amino acids. The CDR3 DNA reads TGTGCCAGCAGCCAAGATAGCGCAAGCTCCTACAATGAGCAGTACTTC. This gives the protein CASSQDSASSYNEQYF.

The chain carries TRBV2 and TRBJ1-1, with a weak D call TRBD1 (6 bases). Germline CDR1 reads SNHLY; CDR2 reads FYNNEI. CDR3 length: 15 residues. With 6 bases removed from V and 1 base from J, the gap between germline ends came to 15 bases. CDR3 in amino acids: CASRPPGGQNTEAFF. CDR3 coding DNA: TGTGCCAGCAGGCCGCCCGGGGGCCAGAACACTGAAGCTTTCTTT. Full variable domain (remainder filled in from reference TRBV2 and TRBJ1-1): EPEVTQTPSHQVTQMGQEVILRCVPISNHLYFYWYRQILGQKVEFLVSFYNNEISEKSEIFDDQFSVERPDGSNFTLKIRSTKLEDSAMYFCASRPPGGQNTEAFFGQGTRLTVV.

This clonotype has a handful of counts. The chain recombines TRBV4-2 with TRBJ2-7; 11 bases map to TRBD2. Germline V gives CDR1 LGHNA, CDR2 YNFKEQ. With V trimmed by 0 bases and J by 7 bases, 5 bases remained unmatched. This CDR3 is 15 amino acids long. This CDR3 reads CASSQDSGGANEQYF. CDR3 nucleotide sequence: TGTGCCAGCAGCCAAGATAGCGGGGGGGCCAATGAGCAGTACTTC.

This chain connects TRBV7-2 to TRBJ1-4, with D unresolved. Germline V gene data show CDR1 as SGHTA and CDR2 as FQGNSA. V gave up 2 bases and J gave up 6 bases, with 10 bases separating them. CDR3 length: 14 amino acids. The CDR3 coding sequence is TGTGCCAGCAGCTTACGGTCAGGAGATGAAAAACTGTTTTTT. The encoded protein is CASSLRSGDEKLFF.

The chain has TRBV27 and TRBJ1-5, with D hard to call. The CDR3 covers 16 residues. CDR1 MNHEY and CDR2 SMNVEV come from the germline V gene (reference sequence). Trimming pared 3 bases from V and 0 bases from J, leaving 12 bases between. CDR3 loop: CASSFYQPNSNQPQHF. The CDR3 coding sequence is TGTGCCAGCAGTTTTTATCAGCCTAATAGCAATCAGCCCCAGCATTTT.

The chain has TRBV12-3 or TRBV12-4 and TRBJ2-5, with TRBD2 identical over 10 bases. The CDR3 is 16 amino acids. With V trimmed by 5 bases and J by 11 bases, 17 bases remained unmatched. CDR3 coding DNA: TGTGCCAGCAGTGGCCCAGCGGGGGGGAACTACAATGAGCAGTACTTC. It translates to CASSGPAGGNYNEQYF.

Ten or more counts support this clonotype. The chain links TRBV6-2 or TRBV6-3 to TRBJ1-1, with unresolved D. Trimming cost V 6 bases and J 2 bases, with 10 bases left between them. Germline V gives CDR1 MNHEY, CDR2 SVGEGT. There are 13 residues in the CDR3. CDR3 DNA: TGTGCCAGCAGGCCTTCCACCAACACTGAAGCTTTCTTT. This codes for CASRPSTNTEAFF.

J is TRBJ1-2 and V is TRBV12-3 or TRBV12-4; D uncertain. V lost 4 bases and J 3 bases, leaving 9 bases between the germline ends. The CDR3 extends over 13 amino acids. The CDR3 region has the DNA TGTGCCAGCAGTTCACAACCCTACTATGGCTACACCTTC. Protein product: CASSSQPYYGYTF.

This clonotype came up a few times. The V and J genes are TRBV6-5 and TRBJ2-1; 8 bases agree with TRBD2. Germline trimming cut 2 bases from V and 4 bases from J; bases unmatched to any gene: 7. Germline V CDR1 and CDR2: MNHEY, SVGAGI. The CDR3 loop spans 16 amino acids. Here the CDR3 DNA reads TGTGCCAGCAGTTACCCCGGGCGGGGGGAGTACAATGAGCAGTTCTTC. The encoded protein is CASSYPGRGEYNEQFF.

This clonotype was recorded a few times. The CDR3 spells CSARPLAGDLYEQYF. Here the CDR3 DNA reads TGCAGTGCTAGGCCGCTAGCGGGGGACCTATACGAGCAGTACTTC. This chain connects TRBV20-1 to TRBJ2-7, with TRBD2 matching over 10 bases. The CDR3 runs 15 residues. Germline lookup yields CDR1 DFQATT and CDR2 SNEGSKA (reference sequence). V was clipped by 3 bases and J by 4 bases; unmatched bases: 9.

V gene TRBV25-1 combines with J gene TRBJ1-2; D is unclear. CDR1 is MGHDK, CDR2 SYGVNS, per germline. The CDR3 extends over 14 amino acids. V was clipped by 2 bases and J by 8 bases, with 15 bases between them. The CDR3 region is CASSEGGGLYGYTF. The CDR3 DNA is TGTGCCAGCAGTGAAGGTGGCGGGCTGTACGGCTACACCTTC.

The chain recombines TRBV20-1 with TRBJ1-2; D is ambiguous. This CDR3 spans 11 amino acids. Germline CDR1 reads DFQATT; CDR2 reads SNEGSKA (reference sequence). V was trimmed by 4 bases and J by 3 bases, leaving 6 bases between them. The CDR3 DNA reads TGCAGTGCTAACCCCGACTATGGCTACACCTTC. Translated, it gives CSANPDYGYTF.